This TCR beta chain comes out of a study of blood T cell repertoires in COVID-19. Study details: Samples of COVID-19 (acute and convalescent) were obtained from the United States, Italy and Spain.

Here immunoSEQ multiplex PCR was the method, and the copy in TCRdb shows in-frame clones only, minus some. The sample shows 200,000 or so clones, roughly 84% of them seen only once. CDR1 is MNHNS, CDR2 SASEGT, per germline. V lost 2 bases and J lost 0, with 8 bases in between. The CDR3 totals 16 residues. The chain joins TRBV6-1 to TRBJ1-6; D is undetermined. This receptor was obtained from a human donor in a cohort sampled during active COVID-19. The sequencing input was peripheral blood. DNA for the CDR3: TGTGCCAGCAGTGAATACCCCAGCTCCTATAATTCACCCCTCCACTTT. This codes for CASSEYPSSYNSPLHF.